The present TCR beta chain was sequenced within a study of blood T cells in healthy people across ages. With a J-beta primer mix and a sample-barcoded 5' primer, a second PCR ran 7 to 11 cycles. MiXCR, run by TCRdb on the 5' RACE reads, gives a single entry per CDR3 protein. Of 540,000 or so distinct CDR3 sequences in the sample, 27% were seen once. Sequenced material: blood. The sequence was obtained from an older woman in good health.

In DNA form, the CDR3 reads TGTGCCATCAGGGAGATTTCTGGAAACACCATATATTTT. It encodes CAIREISGNTIYF. The chain carries TRBV10-3 and TRBJ1-3; D unclear. CDR1 ENHRY and CDR2 SYGVKD come from the germline V gene. Trimming took 6 bases from V and 1 from J, leaving 7 bases between them. The CDR3 length is 13 residues.